The 19 T cell receptor beta chains given below trace back to one sample, sequenced in a study of T cells in Graves' hyperthyroidism and ophthalmopathy. RNA transcripts provided the source from which TCR beta CDR3 regions were amplified. HTBI primers drove first-round RT-PCR of the TCR CDR3. Each CDR3 protein gets one entry after TCRdb re-called the multiplex PCR reads with MiXCR. The profile shows 600,000 or so distinct CDR3 sequences, approximately 15% of them singletons. The sample comprised blood. The receptor set was obtained from a woman younger than 30 with Graves' ophthalmopathy.

The chain has TRBV9 and TRBJ2-5, with 13 bases that match TRBD2. Germline V CDR1 and CDR2: SGDLS, YYNGEE. V trimming: 3 bases; J trimming: 1 base; junction bases outside the gene matches: 3. This CDR3 region has 16 residues. The DNA for the CDR3 is TGTGCCAGCAGCGGACTAGCGGGAGGACCCCAAGAGACCCAGTACTTC. Encoded protein: CASSGLAGGPQETQYF.

This clonotype was counted a few times. The V and J genes are TRBV12-3 or TRBV12-4 and TRBJ1-1, with unresolved D. V lost 11 bases to trimming and J lost 1 base, with 20 bases between them. The CDR3 contains 15 residues. CDR3 sequence reads: CAGSPARVGNTEAFF. CDR3 DNA: TGTGCCGGCTCTCCGGCGCGGGTCGGGAACACTGAAGCTTTCTTT.

In its sample, this clonotype was seen many times. This chain uses TRBV6-4 with TRBJ1-5; D perhaps matches TRBD1 (5 bases). This CDR3 has 16 amino acids. Per the germline V gene, CDR1 is MRHNA and CDR2 is SNTAGT. Between the trimmed V and J ends, which lost 3 bases and 1 base, there was a span of 13 bases. CDR3 in amino acids: CASSEWGGDSNQPQHF. In nucleotides, the CDR3 is TGTGCCAGCAGTGAGTGGGGAGGGGACAGCAATCAGCCCCAGCATTTT.

This clonotype has at least ten counts. The chain links TRBV9 to TRBJ1-2; D not certain. Trimming removed 4 bases from V and 5 bases from J, with 9 bases in between. The CDR3 has 12 amino acids. Germline V gene data show CDR1 as SGDLS and CDR2 as YYNGEE. The CDR3 DNA reads as TGTGCCAGCAGCTTAGACCAATATGGCTACACCTTC. This codes for CASSLDQYGYTF.

There are many counts of this clonotype. This sequence joins TRBV11-2 and TRBJ2-5; 9 bases are shared with TRBD2. Germline assignment: CDR1 SGHAT and CDR2 FQNNGV. This CDR3 comprises 18 residues. V was clipped by 2 bases and J by 2 bases; unmatched bases: 12. The CDR3 DNA sequence: TGTGCCAGCAGCTTAAACAGGCGGCTAGCGGGGATACAAGAGACCCAGTACTTC. Amino acids: CASSLNRRLAGIQETQYF.

This clonotype was counted many times. This sequence joins TRBV12-3 or TRBV12-4 and TRBJ2-1; a weak D match, TRBD1 (5 bases). The CDR3 consists of 13 residues. V lost 11 bases and J 0 bases, leaving 11 bases between the germline ends. The CDR3 DNA follows: TGTGCCGTCACAGGTAGCTCCTACAATGAGCAGTTCTTC. Translating gives CAVTGSSYNEQFF.

The sample holds a few counts of this clonotype. This chain links TRBV30 with TRBJ2-6, with D perhaps matching TRBD2 (6 bases). The CDR3 is 13 amino acids. V lost 6 bases and J lost 1, with 7 bases in between. CDR1 is GTSNPN and CDR2 is SVGIG in the germline V gene (reference sequence). CDR3 residues: CACAGSGANVLTF. CDR3 sequence (DNA): TGTGCCTGTGCGGGATCTGGGGCCAACGTCCTGACTTTC.

This chain joins TRBV28 and TRBJ2-7; 8 bases line up with TRBD2. Germline V gene data show CDR1 as MDHEN and CDR2 as SYDVKM. Trimming cost V 8 bases and J 3 bases; bases outside gene matches: 15. CDR3 length: 16 residues. CDR3 region: CASQNLGGRNHYEQYF. For the CDR3, the DNA is TGTGCCAGCCAGAATTTAGGCGGGAGGAATCACTACGAGCAGTACTTC.

This chain connects TRBV5-6 to TRBJ2-1; D is undetermined. Trimming left V 4 bases short and J 4 bases short, with 18 bases between. The CDR3 totals 16 residues. Per germline, CDR1 SGHDT and CDR2 YYEEEE. The CDR3 DNA sequence: TGTGCCAGCAGCACCAGACTGGAGTGGTTATACAATGAGCAGTTCTTC. It is translated as CASSTRLEWLYNEQFF. Complete variable domain (other parts from reference TRBV5-6 and TRBJ2-1): DAGVTQSPTHLIKTRGQQVTLRCSPKSGHDTVSWYQQALGQGPQFIFQYYEEEERQRGNFPDRFSGHQFPNYSSELNVNALLLGDSALYLCASSTRLEWLYNEQFFGPGTRLTVL.

This clonotype has just a few counts. The V gene is TRBV12-3 or TRBV12-4, the J gene TRBJ1-2; D may be TRBD1 (5 bases). The CDR3 runs to 10 residues. Trimming removed 7 bases from V and 8 bases from J, with 8 bases in between. CDR3 in amino acids: CASKGPGYTF. The CDR3 DNA sequence: TGTGCCAGCAAGGGACCGGGCTACACCTTC.

This clonotype was seen more than once but under ten times. This chain joins TRBV6-1 and TRBJ2-6; D ambiguous. The CDR3 length is 15 residues. CDR1 and CDR2 (germline): MNHNS, SASEGT. The V end was cut by 6 bases, the J end by 2 bases, with 11 bases between. The DNA for the CDR3 is TGTGCCAGCAGCGAATTTCGGACTGGGGCCAACGTCCTGACTTTC. It yields the protein CASSEFRTGANVLTF.

The chain links TRBV11-2 to TRBJ1-4; D remains ambiguous. The CDR3 has 15 residues. Germline V lookup: CDR1 SGHAT, CDR2 FQNNGV. With 1 base removed from V and 10 bases from J, the gap between germline ends came to 16 bases. Here the CDR3 reads CASSLGGMDAGKLFF. The CDR3 coding sequence is TGTGCCAGCAGCTTAGGAGGGATGGACGCAGGAAAACTGTTTTTT. Full variable domain (remainder filled in from reference TRBV11-2 and TRBJ1-4): EAGVAQSPRYKIIEKRQSVAFWCNPISGHATLYWYQQILGQGPKLLIQFQNNGVVDDSQLPKDRFSAERLKGVDSTLKIQPAKLEDSAVYLCASSLGGMDAGKLFFGSGTQLSVL.

The chain combines TRBV20-1 with TRBJ1-4; D remains unclear. Trimming took off 4 bases at V and 6 bases at J, with 9 bases between the two ends. The CDR3 has 12 residues. Germline V lookup: CDR1 DFQATT, CDR2 SNEGSKA (reference sequence). Here the CDR3 reads CSATGRDEKLFF. The DNA of the CDR3 is TGCAGTGCTACCGGACGGGATGAAAAACTGTTTTTT.

This clonotype was seen a few times. This chain connects TRBV7-2 to TRBJ2-1; possibly TRBD2 for D (6 bases). CDR3 length equals 18 residues. Germline CDR1 SGHTA, CDR2 FQGNSA. V was shortened by 2 bases and J by 6 bases, with 23 bases between the two germline ends. DNA of the CDR3: TGTGCCAGCAGCTTATTTGCCGGGACTTACTCCGAATGCAATGAGCAGTTCTTC. This codes for CASSLFAGTYSECNEQFF.

The V call is TRBV24-1, the J call TRBJ2-2; 7 nucleotides line up with TRBD2. This CDR3 has 14 residues. The germline V gene has CDR1 KGHDR and CDR2 SFDVKD. With V trimmed by 1 base and J by 6 bases, 1 base remained unmatched. CDR3 sequence reads: CATSDFRGAGELFF. CDR3 nucleotide sequence: TGTGCCACCAGTGATTTTCGGGGGGCCGGGGAGCTGTTTTTT.

The table lists this clonotype with many counts. In DNA form, the CDR3 reads TGTGCCAGCTCCCCCAGGACAGGGGGCCGCACTTTCTTT. Its protein product is CASSPRTGGRTFF. The V and J genes are TRBV18 and TRBJ1-1; 11 bases are a match to TRBD1. Germline V gene sequence: CDR1 KGHSH, CDR2 LQKENI. The CDR3 covers 13 residues. J lost 12 bases, V lost 6 bases, and 9 bases had no gene match.

This clonotype was observed many times. The V call is TRBV7-9, the J call TRBJ1-6; D might be TRBD1 (5 bases). In germline, CDR1 is SEHNR, CDR2 FQNEAQ (reference sequence). V lost 4 bases and J 7 bases, leaving 14 bases between the germline ends. The CDR3 sequence is 15 residues long. The chain's CDR3 is CASSWAGGGNSPLHF. The CDR3, as DNA: TGTGCCAGCAGCTGGGCGGGGGGGGGGAATTCACCCCTCCACTTT.

This clonotype was recorded many times. The gene calls are TRBV6-1 and TRBJ2-7; possibly TRBD1 for D (7 bases). This CDR3 has 16 residues. Trimming cost V 5 bases and J 6 bases, with 23 bases left between them. Germline lookup yields CDR1 MNHNS and CDR2 SASEGT. The CDR3 bases are TGTGCCAGCAGTTATGGGGGGAAAGGGGGCTTGAGCGAGCAGTACTTC. Translating it yields CASSYGGKGGLSEQYF.

This clonotype was picked up many times. The rearrangement joins TRBV7-9 to TRBJ2-1; TRBD1 aligns across 7 bases. There are 15 residues in the CDR3. Germline V lookup: CDR1 SEHNR, CDR2 FQNEAQ (reference sequence). The J segment lost 4 bases and the V segment lost 5 bases, leaving 8 bases of the junction unmatched. The DNA for the CDR3 is TGTGCCAGCAGCCCAAACCGACAGGGATACAATGAGCAGTTCTTC. This sequence encodes CASSPNRQGYNEQFF.